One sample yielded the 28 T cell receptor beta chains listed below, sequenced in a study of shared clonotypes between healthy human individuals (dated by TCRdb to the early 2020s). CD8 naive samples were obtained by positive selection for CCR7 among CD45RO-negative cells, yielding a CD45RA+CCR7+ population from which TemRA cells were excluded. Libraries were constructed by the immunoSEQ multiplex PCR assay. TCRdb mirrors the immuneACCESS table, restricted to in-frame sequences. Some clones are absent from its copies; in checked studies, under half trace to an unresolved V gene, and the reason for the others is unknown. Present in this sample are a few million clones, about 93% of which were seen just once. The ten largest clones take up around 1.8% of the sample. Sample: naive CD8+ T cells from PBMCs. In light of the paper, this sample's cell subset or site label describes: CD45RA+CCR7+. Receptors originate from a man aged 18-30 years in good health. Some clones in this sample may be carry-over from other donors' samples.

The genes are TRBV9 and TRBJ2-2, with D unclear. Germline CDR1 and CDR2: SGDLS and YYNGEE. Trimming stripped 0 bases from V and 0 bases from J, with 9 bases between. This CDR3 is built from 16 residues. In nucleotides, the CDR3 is TGTGCCAGCAGCGTAGGGGTCAGCGCGAACACCGGGGAGCTGTTTTTT. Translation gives CASSVGVSANTGELFF.

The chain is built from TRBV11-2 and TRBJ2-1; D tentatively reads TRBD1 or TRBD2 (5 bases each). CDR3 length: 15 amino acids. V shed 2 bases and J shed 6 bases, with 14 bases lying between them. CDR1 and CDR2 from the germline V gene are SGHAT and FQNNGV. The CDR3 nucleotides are TGTGCCAGCAGCTTAATACGGGGCGCGGGCAATGAGCAGTTCTTC. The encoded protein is CASSLIRGAGNEQFF.

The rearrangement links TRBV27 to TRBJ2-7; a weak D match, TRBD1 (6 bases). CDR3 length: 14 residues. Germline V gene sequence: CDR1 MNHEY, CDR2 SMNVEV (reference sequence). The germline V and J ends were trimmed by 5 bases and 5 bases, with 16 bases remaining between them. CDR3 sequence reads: CASSADRNFDEQYF. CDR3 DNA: TGTGCCAGCAGTGCGGACAGAAACTTCGACGAGCAGTACTTC.

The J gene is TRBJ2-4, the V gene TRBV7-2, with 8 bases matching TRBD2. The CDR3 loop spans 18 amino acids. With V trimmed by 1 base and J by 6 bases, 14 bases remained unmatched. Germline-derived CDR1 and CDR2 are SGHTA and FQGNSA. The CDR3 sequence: CASSLVSPWVSGGNIQYF. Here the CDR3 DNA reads TGTGCCAGCAGCTTAGTTTCCCCATGGGTGAGCGGGGGAAACATTCAGTACTTC.

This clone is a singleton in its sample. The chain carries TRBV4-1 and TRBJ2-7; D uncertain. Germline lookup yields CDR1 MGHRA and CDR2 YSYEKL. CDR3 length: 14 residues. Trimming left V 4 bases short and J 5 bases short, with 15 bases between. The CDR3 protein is CASSPDIRRDEQYF. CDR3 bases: TGCGCCAGCAGCCCAGATATCCGAAGGGACGAGCAGTACTTC.

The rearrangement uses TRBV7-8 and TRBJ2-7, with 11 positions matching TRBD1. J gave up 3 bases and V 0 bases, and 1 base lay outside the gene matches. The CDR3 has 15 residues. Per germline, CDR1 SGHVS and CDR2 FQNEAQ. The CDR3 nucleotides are TGTGCCAGCAGCTTAGCAGGGACAGGGGGCTACGAGCAGTACTTC. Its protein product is CASSLAGTGGYEQYF.

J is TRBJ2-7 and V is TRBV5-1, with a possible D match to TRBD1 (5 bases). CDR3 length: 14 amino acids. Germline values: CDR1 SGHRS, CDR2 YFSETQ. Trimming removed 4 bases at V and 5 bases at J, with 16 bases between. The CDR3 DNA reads TGCGCCAGCAGCACCACAGGTGTATTCCACGAGCAGTACTTC. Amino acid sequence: CASSTTGVFHEQYF.

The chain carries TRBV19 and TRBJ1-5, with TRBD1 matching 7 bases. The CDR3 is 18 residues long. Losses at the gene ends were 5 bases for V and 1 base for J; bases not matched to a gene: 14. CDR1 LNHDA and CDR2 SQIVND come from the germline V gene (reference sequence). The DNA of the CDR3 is TGTGCCAGTAGTGCAAGGCGGGAGACAGGGCGAAGCAATCAGCCCCAGCATTTT. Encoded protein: CASSARRETGRSNQPQHF.

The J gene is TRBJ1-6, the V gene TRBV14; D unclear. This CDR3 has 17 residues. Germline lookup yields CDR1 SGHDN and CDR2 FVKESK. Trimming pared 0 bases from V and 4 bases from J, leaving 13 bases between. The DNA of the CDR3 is TGTGCCAGCAGCCAAGATCTTTGGCAGTCTTATAATTCACCCCTCCACTTT. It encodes CASSQDLWQSYNSPLHF.

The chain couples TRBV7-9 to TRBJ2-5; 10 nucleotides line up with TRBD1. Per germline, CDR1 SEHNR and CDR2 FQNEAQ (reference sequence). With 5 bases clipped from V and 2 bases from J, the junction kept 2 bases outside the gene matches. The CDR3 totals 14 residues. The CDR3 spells CASSMDRGQETQYF. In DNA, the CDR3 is TGTGCCAGCAGCATGGACAGGGGGCAAGAGACCCAGTACTTC.

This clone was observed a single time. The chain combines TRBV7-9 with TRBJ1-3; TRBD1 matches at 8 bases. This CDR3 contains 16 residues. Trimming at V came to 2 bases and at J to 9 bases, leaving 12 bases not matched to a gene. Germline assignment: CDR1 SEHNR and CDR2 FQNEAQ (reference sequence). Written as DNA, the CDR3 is TGTGCCAGCAGCTTAAACGGAGGACAGGGTTTGAGCACCATATATTTT. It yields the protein CASSLNGGQGLSTIYF.

As DNA, the CDR3 is TGTGCCAGCAGCTCCCGTCAGGGACCAGTAACCTACGAGCAGTACTTC. Encoded protein: CASSSRQGPVTYEQYF. The chain uses TRBV11-2 and TRBJ2-7; either TRBD1 or TRBD2 may fit D (5 bases each). The CDR3 is made up of 16 amino acids. Trimming removed 4 bases from V and 2 bases from J, with 18 bases in between. Per the germline V gene, CDR1 is SGHAT and CDR2 is FQNNGV.

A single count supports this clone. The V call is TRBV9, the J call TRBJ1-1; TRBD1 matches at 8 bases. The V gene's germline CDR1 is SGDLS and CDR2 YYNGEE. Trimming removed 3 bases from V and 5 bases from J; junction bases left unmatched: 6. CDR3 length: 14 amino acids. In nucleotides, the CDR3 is TGTGCCAGCAGCGGGGGACAGGTTGGGACTGAAGCTTTCTTT. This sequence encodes CASSGGQVGTEAFF. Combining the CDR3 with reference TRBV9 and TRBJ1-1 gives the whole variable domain DSGVTQTPKHLITATGQRVTLRCSPRSGDLSVYWYQQSLDQGLQFLIQYYNGEERAKGNILERFSAQQFPDLHSELNLSSLELGDSALYFCASSGGQVGTEAFFGQGTRLTVV.

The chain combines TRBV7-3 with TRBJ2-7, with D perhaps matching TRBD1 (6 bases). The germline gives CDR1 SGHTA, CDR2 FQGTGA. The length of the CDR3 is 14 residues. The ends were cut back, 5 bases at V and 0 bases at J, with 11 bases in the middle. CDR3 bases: TGTGCCAGCAGCCCCGGACAGTCCTCCTACGAGCAGTACTTC. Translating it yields CASSPGQSSYEQYF.

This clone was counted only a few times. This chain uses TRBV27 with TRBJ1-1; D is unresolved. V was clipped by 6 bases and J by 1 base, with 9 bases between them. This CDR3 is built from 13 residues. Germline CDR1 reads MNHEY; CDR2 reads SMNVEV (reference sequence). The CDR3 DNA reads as TGTGCCAGCAGGCTAACAGAGAACACTGAAGCTTTCTTT. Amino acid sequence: CASRLTENTEAFF.

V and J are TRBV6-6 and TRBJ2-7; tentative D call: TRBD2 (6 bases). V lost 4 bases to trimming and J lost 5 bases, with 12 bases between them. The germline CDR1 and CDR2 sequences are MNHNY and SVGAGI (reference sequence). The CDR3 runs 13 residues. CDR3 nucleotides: TGTGCCAGCAGTTCGGGACTCCACCACGAGCAGTACTTC. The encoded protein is CASSSGLHHEQYF.

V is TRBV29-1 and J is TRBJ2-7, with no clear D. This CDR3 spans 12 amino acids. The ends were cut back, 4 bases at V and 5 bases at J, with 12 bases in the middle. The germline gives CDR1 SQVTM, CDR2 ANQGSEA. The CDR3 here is CSVVGGPHEQYF. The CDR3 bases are TGCAGCGTTGTCGGCGGACCCCACGAGCAGTACTTC.

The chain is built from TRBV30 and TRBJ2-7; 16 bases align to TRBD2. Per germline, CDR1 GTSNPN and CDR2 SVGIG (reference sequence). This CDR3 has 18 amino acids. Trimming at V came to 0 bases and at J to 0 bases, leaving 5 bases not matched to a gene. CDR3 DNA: TGTGCCTGGAGTGTAGGGACTAGCGGGAGGGACAGCTCCTACGAGCAGTACTTC. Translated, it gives CAWSVGTSGRDSSYEQYF.

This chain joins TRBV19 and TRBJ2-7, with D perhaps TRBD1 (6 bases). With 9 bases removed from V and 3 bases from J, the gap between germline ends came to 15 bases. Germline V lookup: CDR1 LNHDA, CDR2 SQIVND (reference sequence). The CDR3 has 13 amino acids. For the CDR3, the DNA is TGTGCCAGCCACCCCGAGGACAGCTACGAGCAGTACTTC. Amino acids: CASHPEDSYEQYF.

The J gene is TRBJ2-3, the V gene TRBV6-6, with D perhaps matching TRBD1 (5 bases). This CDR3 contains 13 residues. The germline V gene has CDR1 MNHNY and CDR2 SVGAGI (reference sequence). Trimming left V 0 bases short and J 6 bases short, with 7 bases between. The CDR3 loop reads CASSYSKGDTQYF. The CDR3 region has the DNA TGTGCCAGCAGTTACTCGAAGGGGGATACGCAGTATTTT.

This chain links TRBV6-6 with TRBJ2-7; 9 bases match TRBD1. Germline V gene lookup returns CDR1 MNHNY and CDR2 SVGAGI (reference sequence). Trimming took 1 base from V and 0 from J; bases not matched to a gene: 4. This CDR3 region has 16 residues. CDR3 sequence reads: CASSYFGQGPSYEQYF. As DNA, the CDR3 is TGTGCCAGCAGTTACTTTGGACAGGGGCCCTCCTACGAGCAGTACTTC.

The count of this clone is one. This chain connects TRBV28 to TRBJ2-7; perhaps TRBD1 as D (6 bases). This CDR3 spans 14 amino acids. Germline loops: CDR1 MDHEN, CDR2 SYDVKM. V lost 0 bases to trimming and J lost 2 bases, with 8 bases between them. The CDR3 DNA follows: TGTGCCAGCAGTTTATGGGGGGCGGCCTACGAGCAGTACTTC. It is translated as CASSLWGAAYEQYF.

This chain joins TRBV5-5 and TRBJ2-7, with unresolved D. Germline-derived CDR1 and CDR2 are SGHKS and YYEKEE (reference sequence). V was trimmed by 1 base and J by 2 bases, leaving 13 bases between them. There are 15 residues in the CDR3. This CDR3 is CASSLRVLSAYEQYF. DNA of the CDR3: TGTGCCAGCAGCTTGCGGGTTCTATCAGCCTACGAGCAGTACTTC.

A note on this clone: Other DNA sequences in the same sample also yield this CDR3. CDR3 DNA sequence: TGTGCCAGCAGCTTGGGACAGGGAGGTCAGCCCCAGCATTTT. This gives the protein CASSLGQGGQPQHF. This rearrangement joins TRBV5-5 to TRBJ1-5, with 7 bases that match TRBD1. Losses at the gene ends were 0 bases for V and 6 bases for J; bases not matched to a gene: 3. CDR3 length: 14 residues. Germline values: CDR1 SGHKS, CDR2 YYEKEE (reference sequence). The entire variable domain, with the rest obtained from reference TRBV5-5 and TRBJ1-5, is as follows: DAGVTQSPTHLIKTRGQQVTLRCSPISGHKSVSWYQQVLGQGPQFIFQYYEKEERGRGNFPDRFSARQFPNYSSELNVNALLLGDSALYLCASSLGQGGQPQHFGDGTRLSIL.

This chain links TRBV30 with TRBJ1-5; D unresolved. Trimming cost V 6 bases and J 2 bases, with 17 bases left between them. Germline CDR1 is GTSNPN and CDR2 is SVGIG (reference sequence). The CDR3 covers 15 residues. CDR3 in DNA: TGTGCCTGCCCCGATGGCGAGGAGGGCAATCAGCCCCAGCATTTT. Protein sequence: CACPDGEEGNQPQHF.

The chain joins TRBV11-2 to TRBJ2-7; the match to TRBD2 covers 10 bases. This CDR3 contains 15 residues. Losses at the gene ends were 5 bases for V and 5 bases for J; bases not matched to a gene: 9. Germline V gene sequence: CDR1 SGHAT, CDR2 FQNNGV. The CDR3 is CASSPTSGTLHEQYF. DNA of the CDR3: TGTGCCAGCAGCCCAACTAGCGGGACTCTACACGAGCAGTACTTC.

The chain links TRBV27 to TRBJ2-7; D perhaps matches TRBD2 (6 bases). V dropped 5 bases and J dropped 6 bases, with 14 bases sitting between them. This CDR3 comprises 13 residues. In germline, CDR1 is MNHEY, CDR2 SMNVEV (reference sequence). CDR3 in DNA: TGTGCCAGCAGTCCTCACCTGGGGGGCGAGCAGTACTTC. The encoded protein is CASSPHLGGEQYF.

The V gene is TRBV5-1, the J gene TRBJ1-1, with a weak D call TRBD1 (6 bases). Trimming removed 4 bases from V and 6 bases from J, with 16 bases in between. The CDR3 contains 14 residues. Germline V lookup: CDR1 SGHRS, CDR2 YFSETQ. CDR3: CASSLTQGFAEAFF. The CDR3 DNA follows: TGCGCCAGCAGCCTCACTCAGGGGTTCGCTGAAGCTTTCTTT.